This TCR beta chain is drawn from a study of blood T cell repertoires in COVID-19. The overall study: In each case, the material was cDNA or gDNA derived from T cells, B-cell-depleted T cells, or PBMCs.

The table came from immunoSEQ multiplex PCR; TCRdb's copy has only in-frame clones and leaves some out. The data show about 160,000 clones, 82% seen once. Deletions cut 1 base from V and 2 bases from J, with 10 bases between. In germline, CDR1 is SGHTA, CDR2 FQGTGA. This CDR3 spans 15 amino acids. Sequencing was performed on peripheral blood. V and J are TRBV7-3 and TRBJ2-3, with D possibly matching TRBD2 (6 bases). The source is a woman aged 40 to 50 with COVID-19, enrolled during active disease. The CDR3 nucleotides are TGTGCCAGCAGCTTAAGCGGGGCCCACACAGATACGCAGTATTTT. Protein sequence: CASSLSGAHTDTQYF.